This paragraph covers one TCR beta chain sequence. The data derive from a study of blood T cell repertoires in COVID-19. Turning to the study itself: Collection of acute and convalescent COVID-19 samples took place in the United States, Italy and Spain. T cells, B-cell-depleted T cells, or PBMCs supplied cDNA or gDNA.

In the study's own analysis: Cell counts per sample came from amplifying reference gene primers. The repertoire was sequenced with immunoSEQ multiplex PCR; TCRdb's copy has only in-frame clones and lacks some. The V and J calls and the clone size are those of that table, but D and trimming were determined from the DNA. The table includes around 220,000 clones, roughly 80% detected once. This CDR3 spans 15 amino acids. Trimming took 2 bases from V and 0 from J, leaving 8 bases between them. CDR1 is SGHAT, CDR2 FQNNGV, per germline. The chain links TRBV11-2 to TRBJ1-3; weak D call: TRBD1 (5 bases). Specimen: peripheral blood. The TCR comes from a woman over 75 with acute or convalescent COVID-19. CDR3 nucleotides: TGTGCCAGCAGCTTAAACACAGGCTCTGGAAACACCATATATTTT. It specifies CASSLNTGSGNTIYF.